This record concerns one T cell receptor beta chain sequence. No cognate antigen has been identified for it. The input lacks base qualities; no much larger clone sits a single base away. TCR cDNA was made using 5'RACE template switching, a step that added a universal primer site and unique molecular identifiers. Priming of cDNA synthesis was performed from both the TCR alpha and TCR beta constant segments. Library amplification involved two PCR steps, and the second step added sample barcodes and sequencing adapters. Sequencing of libraries was done on Illumina HiSeq 2500 (2x100 bp) or NovaSeq (2x150 bp). As for the authors' bioinformatics: MIGEC handled demultiplexing of reads and collapsing into UMI consensus sequences, while MiXCR performed V(D)J alignment. Vaccine-responding clonotypes were defined with edgeR using replicate PBMC samples, requiring FDR below 0.01 and a log2 fold change above 5 up to day 15. Bulk clonotypes were assigned CD4 or CD8 identity according to which sequenced CD4 or CD8 repertoire held them at higher abundance. TCRdb took the public reads, trimmed them with fastp at Q25, ran MiXCR for clone calling and kept in-frame beta chains. Identical CDR3 protein sequences are pooled into one entry, listed with their most common genes and DNA. The V and J calls were determined by TCRdb, not by the authors. The sample table records tens of thousands of distinct CDR3 sequences; roughly 7.7% of these occur just once. Of the sample, roughly two fifths is held by the ten largest clones.

The treatment or condition label, read with the paper, signifies: live attenuated yellow fever vaccine strain. A standard Ficoll-Paque protocol was used to isolate PBMCs from peripheral blood. Dynabeads CD4 and CD8 positive selection kits were used to isolate CD4 and CD8 T-cell fractions. TriZol was used to extract RNA from bulk PBMCs, from CD4 and CD8 fractions, and from dextramer-positive and dextramer-negative fractions. This entry belongs to a study of T cells after yellow fever vaccination (dated by TCRdb to 2018 to 2020). In the study overall: The SMART-Seq v4 Ultra Low Input RNA kit was used to prepare libraries from fractions with low cell numbers. To track T-cell clones before and after primary and booster YFV17D yellow fever vaccination, bulk TCR alpha and beta repertoires were sequenced longitudinally. Two healthy male donors made up the cohort, one aged 18 to 29 years and the other aged 30 to 40 years. Blood samples were taken at several timepoints before and after primary and secondary immunization, and bulk PBMC replicates and cell subsets were isolated. Study-wide findings and limitations: Compared with the primary T-cell response, the secondary T-cell response was weaker but faster, peaking on day 5 rather than day 15. Because only two donors were included in the study, the extent to which the findings can be generalized is limited. A small share of clonotypes occurred in both CD4 and CD8 compartments, likely arising from convergent recombination. Most clones expanded after primary vaccination (approximately 97% of CD4 and around 88% of CD8) were re-detected after the booster, suggesting that broad memory maintenance occurred. Computational filtering was required because FACS-sorted repertoires could contain abundant contaminating clonotypes from the bulk population.

Including cysteine and phenylalanine, the CDR3 has 13 amino acids. Of the read, only the CDR3 DNA is kept; its 39 bases are in frame from base 1. The germline V gene (reference sequence) supplies CDR1 DFQATT and CDR2 SNEGSKA. Recombination linked TRBV20-1 to TRBJ2-2; the D region is possibly TRBD1 or TRBD2, each matching across 6 bases. The sequence was obtained from a man aged 25-40 years who received the YFV17D yellow fever vaccine. The sequences come from CD8+ T cells sorted from PBMCs, collected on the day of the yellow fever booster vaccination. The CDR3 here reads CGGRQGEVGELFF. Read as DNA, the sequence is TGCGGGGGGCGGCAGGGAGAAGTGGGGGAGCTGTTTTTT.